What follows are 7 T cell receptor beta chains derived from one specimen sequenced in a study of tumor-infiltrating lymphocytes in primary liver carcinoma. The researchers produced TCR beta cDNA from 500 to 550 ng total RNA with a constant-region primer. Amplification in three nested multiplex PCR rounds with slightly modified ARM-PCR gave rise to TCR beta libraries. Both of the initial two PCR rounds ran for approximately 11 cycles and employed TRBV1-TRBV30 forward primers alongside a C-beta reverse primer. TCRdb re-called the multiplex PCR reads with MiXCR, one entry per CDR3 protein. This table holds roughly 70,000 distinct CDR3 sequences, over 60% found once. Co-extraction of both nucleic acids (RNA and DNA) used about 17-31 mg of unsorted bulk tissue. Sequencing used liver tumor tissue from sampling region 4. Noted subset: tumor region T4, right-lateral pole. These receptors were taken from a man aged 40-49 years with primary liver carcinoma and hepatitis B virus infection.

To note about this clonotype: One base away lies a much larger clone, so this may be a sequencing read error. CDR3 sequence reads: CASSRPPGTGTYGYTF. CDR3 DNA: TGTGCCAGCAGTAGACCCCCCGGGACAGGGACCTATGGCTACACCTTC. The chain has TRBV28 and TRBJ1-2; 9 bases match TRBD1. After removal of 5 bases from V and 4 bases from J, the junction contained 11 bases not matched to a gene. Germline CDR1 is MDHEN and CDR2 is SYDVKM. This CDR3 is 16 amino acids long.

This clonotype was seen repeatedly, ten times or more. This sequence joins TRBV7-9 and TRBJ2-1, with 10 bases identical to TRBD2. V was pared by 5 bases and J by 6 bases, with 4 bases of the junction left unmatched. Germline V gene lookup returns CDR1 SEHNR and CDR2 FQNEAQ (reference sequence). There are 14 residues in the CDR3. CDR3 residues: CASSGTSVGNEQFF. Here the CDR3 DNA reads TGTGCCAGCAGCGGGACTAGCGTAGGCAATGAGCAGTTCTTC.

About this clonotype itself: A read error may be the cause here, since a much bigger clone is one base away. The chain combines TRBV4-3 with TRBJ2-3; perhaps D is TRBD1 or TRBD2 (6 bases each). Germline V gene data show CDR1 as LGHNA and CDR2 as YSLEER. The CDR3 consists of 16 residues. The CDR3 nucleotides are TGCGCCTGCAGCCACCGGGGGCCCCCCCACACAGATACGCAGTATTTT. Its translation is CACSHRGPPHTDTQYF.

The V call is TRBV7-8, the J call TRBJ2-7, with D perhaps matching TRBD2 (5 bases). CDR3 length: 13 residues. Germline V gene lookup returns CDR1 SGHVS and CDR2 FQNEAQ. For the CDR3, the DNA is TGTGCAAGCGGCTTTGACTCCGCCTACGAGCAGTACTTC. As protein: CASGFDSAYEQYF.

This clonotype was counted a single time. The junction shows a germline mismatch at one end, possibly a read error. The V and J genes are TRBV6-6 and TRBJ2-1; tentative D call: TRBD2 (6 bases). The CDR3 spans 16 residues. Germline CDR1 MNHNY, CDR2 SVGAGI (reference sequence). Written as DNA, the CDR3 is TGTGCCAGCAGTTACAACCCAGCAGGAGGGGAGAATGAGCAGTCGTTC. Translating it yields CASSYNPAGGENEQSF.

Comment on this clonotype: One base away lies a much larger clone, so this may be a sequencing read error. A read error is likely, as this CDR3 ends without the conserved phenylalanine or tryptophan. This chain links TRBV6-1 with TRBJ2-1; TRBD1 aligns across 7 bases. Losses at the gene ends were 5 bases for V and 5 bases for J; bases not matched to a gene: 6. CDR1 is MNHNS, CDR2 SASEGT, per germline. The CDR3 has 14 residues. The DNA of the CDR3 is TGTGCCAGCAGTTTCGGACAGGAAAACAATGAGCAGTTCTTA. It specifies CASSFGQENNEQFL.

Points on this clonotype: Given a much more abundant clone one base away, this may be a read error. The missing conserved phenylalanine or tryptophan at the end of this CDR3 makes a read error likely. The V gene is TRBV2, the J gene TRBJ2-7; D is perhaps TRBD2 (6 bases). Germline lookup yields CDR1 SNHLY and CDR2 FYNNEI. The CDR3 spans 13 residues. V lost 11 bases and J lost 4, with 18 bases in between. CDR3 bases: TGTGCCGGCGGCTACGGGAGCTGGTACGAGCAGTACTTA. Translating gives CAGGYGSWYEQYL.